These 25 T cell receptor beta chains were all obtained from the same sample, sequenced in a study of PD-L1 blockade in urothelial cancer. The assay was immunoSEQ multiplex PCR, and TCRdb's table has in-frame clones only and misses some. The top ten hold under 10% of the sample, which has over 70,000 clones, 70% to 90% seen once. Time point reported: peripheral blood 6 weeks after treatment start. The specimen comprised PBMCs, sampled around atezolizumab (anti-PD-L1) treatment. These receptors all come from a man aged 70 or older with urothelial cancer.

The chain uses TRBV4-3 and TRBJ1-4, with D hard to call. The germline V and J ends were trimmed by 0 bases and 8 bases, with 13 bases remaining between them. The CDR3 covers 15 residues. Germline V lookup: CDR1 LGHNA, CDR2 YSLEER. The CDR3 is CASSQEWGGREKLFF. DNA for the CDR3: TGCGCCAGCAGCCAAGAATGGGGAGGAAGAGAAAAACTGTTTTTT.

The V gene is TRBV12-5, the J gene TRBJ1-1; D is ambiguous. Germline V gene data show CDR1 as LGHNT and CDR2 as FRNRAP. The CDR3 consists of 15 residues. The V and J ends lost 1 base and 6 bases respectively, with 15 bases between them. The CDR3 bases are TGTGCTAGTGGTTTGGGTACGGAGGGCAGGTCTGAAGCTTTCTTT. Translated, it gives CASGLGTEGRSEAFF. The whole variable domain, remainder taken from reference TRBV12-5 and TRBJ1-1, is DARVTQTPRHKVTEMGQEVTMRCQPILGHNTVFWYRQTMMQGLELLAYFRNRAPLDDSGMPKDRFSAEMPDATLATLKIQPSEPRDSAVYFCASGLGTEGRSEAFFGQGTRLTVV.

V usage is TRBV6-6 and J usage is TRBJ1-2, with 7 bases aligning to TRBD1. CDR1 and CDR2 from the germline V gene are MNHNY and SVGAGI (reference sequence). The CDR3 length is 13 residues. The V and J ends lost 4 bases and 7 bases, in that order; junction bases with no gene match: 6. The CDR3 loop is CASSFPNRGGYTF. For the CDR3, the DNA is TGTGCCAGCAGTTTCCCTAACAGGGGTGGCTACACCTTC.

The chain employs TRBV30 and TRBJ2-1; TRBD2 matches at 11 bases. With 2 bases clipped from V and 10 bases from J, the junction kept 16 bases outside the gene matches. This CDR3 is built from 17 residues. Per the germline V gene, CDR1 is GTSNPN and CDR2 is SVGIG (reference sequence). This chain's CDR3 is CAWSTTLTSGIQWEQFF. DNA of the CDR3: TGTGCCTGGAGTACGACCCTGACTAGCGGGATACAATGGGAGCAGTTCTTC.

J is TRBJ1-4 and V is TRBV2; 8 nucleotides agree with TRBD1. The CDR3 is made up of 15 amino acids. CDR1 and CDR2 (germline): SNHLY, FYNNEI. Trimming removed 4 bases from V and 5 bases from J; junction bases left unmatched: 6. CDR3 region: CASSVEGQGNEKLFF. The DNA for the CDR3 is TGTGCCAGCAGTGTTGAAGGACAGGGAAATGAAAAACTGTTTTTT.

The chain is built from TRBV5-1 and TRBJ2-5, with no clear D. Germline CDR1 is SGHRS and CDR2 is YFSETQ. The CDR3 runs to 13 residues. The V gene lost 7 bases and the J gene lost 0 bases, with 10 bases spanning the gap. This chain's CDR3 is CASSTEYQETQYF. The CDR3, as DNA: TGCGCCAGCTCAACAGAGTACCAAGAGACCCAGTACTTC.

This rearrangement joins TRBV5-1 to TRBJ2-1; D unclear. Germline V gene lookup returns CDR1 SGHRS and CDR2 YFSETQ. Trimming pared 2 bases from V and 5 bases from J, leaving 5 bases between. This CDR3 is built from 12 residues. CDR3 DNA: TGCGCCAGCAGCTTTCAGAACAATGAGCAGTTCTTC. Translation gives CASSFQNNEQFF. The variable domain in full, completed from reference TRBV5-1 and TRBJ2-1, reads KAGVTQTPRYLIKTRGQQVTLSCSPISGHRSVSWYQQTPGQGLQFLFEYFSETQRNKGNFPGRFSGRQFSNSRSEMNVSTLELGDSALYLCASSFQNNEQFFGPGTRLTVL.

This chain connects TRBV7-2 to TRBJ1-5, with 9 bases lining up with TRBD1. The ends lost 3 bases at V and 7 bases at J; junction bases unmatched: 4. Germline values: CDR1 SGHTA, CDR2 FQGNSA. The CDR3 runs to 14 residues. CDR3 DNA sequence: TGTGCCAGCAGCTTTGGGACAGGGATACAGCCCCAGCATTTT. Its protein is CASSFGTGIQPQHF.

The CDR3 region has the DNA TGTGCCAGCAGCCAAGAAAGGCTAGCGGTCTCTAGCACAGATACGCAGTATTTT. Protein: CASSQERLAVSSTDTQYF. The rearrangement uses TRBV4-2 and TRBJ2-3; 7 nucleotides match TRBD2. Looked up from germline, CDR1 is LGHNA and CDR2 is YNFKEQ. The CDR3 has 18 amino acids. V dropped 0 bases and J dropped 0; count of bases not matched to a gene: 9.

The chain couples TRBV10-1 to TRBJ2-7, with a possible D match to TRBD1 (5 bases). Germline V CDR1 and CDR2: WNHNN, SYGVQD (reference sequence). The CDR3 sequence is 13 residues long. V shed 1 base and J shed 6 bases, with 10 bases lying between them. CDR3 nucleotides: TGCGCCAGCAGTGAGTTCAGGGTTGCCGAGCAGTACTTC. Its protein is CASSEFRVAEQYF.

This chain joins TRBV2 and TRBJ1-5; 8 bases are a match to TRBD1. Trimming took 6 bases from V and 2 from J; bases not matched to a gene: 3. CDR1 SNHLY and CDR2 FYNNEI come from the germline V gene. The CDR3 sequence is 14 residues long. This CDR3 reads CASSVGQGNQPQHF. In DNA form, the CDR3 reads TGTGCCAGCAGCGTGGGACAGGGCAATCAGCCCCAGCATTTT.

V is TRBV4-3 and J is TRBJ2-2, with D tentatively TRBD2 (5 bases). Germline assignment: CDR1 LGHNA and CDR2 YSLEER. Trimming took off 1 base at V and 4 bases at J, with 13 bases between the two ends. The CDR3 extends over 16 amino acids. CDR3 loop: CASSQVAGWGTGELFF. In DNA, the CDR3 is TGCGCCAGCAGCCAAGTGGCGGGCTGGGGCACCGGGGAGCTGTTTTTT.

The gene calls are TRBV7-8 and TRBJ2-7; D not resolved. The CDR3 loop spans 13 amino acids. From germline, CDR1 is SGHVS and CDR2 FQNEAQ. The V and J ends lost 5 bases and 0 bases respectively, with 8 bases between them. The CDR3, as DNA: TGTGCCAGCAGCGCGACACTCTCCTACGAGCAGTACTTC. As protein: CASSATLSYEQYF.

The V and J genes are TRBV29-1 and TRBJ2-5, with TRBD1 matching 8 bases. The length of the CDR3 is 14 residues. Trimming cost V 1 base and J 7 bases; bases outside gene matches: 8. Per germline, CDR1 SQVTM and CDR2 ANQGSEA. In DNA form, the CDR3 reads TGCAGCGTTGAAGGGACAGGGCCGGCGGGGACCCAGTACTTC. This encodes CSVEGTGPAGTQYF.

The DNA of the CDR3 is TGTGCCAGCAGCCAAGGGGGGGGAGGGGTAAACAATGAAAAACTGTTTTTT. Its protein is CASSQGGGGVNNEKLFF. The gene calls are TRBV4-2 and TRBJ1-4; weak D call: TRBD1 (5 bases). V was clipped by 1 base and J by 5 bases, with 17 bases between them. The CDR3 consists of 17 residues. From germline, CDR1 is LGHNA and CDR2 YNFKEQ.

This clone was detected a few times. This chain uses TRBV15 with TRBJ2-1; 12 bases line up with TRBD2. CDR1 and CDR2 from the germline V gene are LNHNV and YYDKDF (reference sequence). The CDR3 consists of 15 residues. Trimming removed 0 bases from V and 11 bases from J; junction bases left unmatched: 5. Here the CDR3 reads CATSRDKTSGGQQFF. The DNA of the CDR3 is TGTGCCACCAGCAGAGATAAGACTAGCGGGGGTCAGCAGTTCTTC.

The chain carries TRBV6-6 and TRBJ2-7; D gene ambiguous. CDR3 length: 11 residues. Per germline, CDR1 MNHNY and CDR2 SVGAGI (reference sequence). With 6 bases removed from V and 11 bases from J, the gap between germline ends came to 14 bases. This chain's CDR3 is CASRTPDREYF. The CDR3 DNA reads as TGTGCCAGCAGGACCCCTGATCGGGAGTACTTC.

The chain couples TRBV4-1 to TRBJ2-5, with 7 bases matching TRBD1. J lost 5 bases, V lost 0 bases, and 6 bases had no gene match. From germline, CDR1 is MGHRA and CDR2 YSYEKL. There are 15 residues in the CDR3. The CDR3 loop is CASSQDEGAWETQYF. CDR3 sequence (DNA): TGCGCCAGCAGCCAAGATGAGGGGGCATGGGAGACCCAGTACTTC.

The chain couples TRBV6-1 to TRBJ1-1; TRBD1 agrees at 7 bases. The CDR3 has 16 amino acids. With V trimmed by 0 bases and J by 0 bases, 4 bases remained unmatched. CDR1 and CDR2 (germline): MNHNS, SASEGT. The chain's CDR3 is CASSEAGTAMNTEAFF. Written as DNA, the CDR3 is TGTGCCAGCAGTGAAGCCGGGACAGCGATGAACACTGAAGCTTTCTTT.

The rearrangement uses TRBV7-9 and TRBJ1-2, with TRBD1 as a possible D gene (6 bases). Trimming took off 7 bases at V and 7 bases at J, with 10 bases between the two ends. CDR1 is SEHNR and CDR2 is FQNEAQ in the germline V gene (reference sequence). The length of the CDR3 is 11 residues. The CDR3 DNA follows: TGTGCCAGCACACAGGGTGGTGGCTACACCTTC. Encoded protein: CASTQGGGYTF.

The chain carries TRBV10-2 and TRBJ2-3; unclear D gene. The CDR3 consists of 15 residues. Germline V gives CDR1 WSHSY, CDR2 SAAADI. The V end lost 1 base, the J end lost 0 bases, and 8 bases lay between the germline ends. CDR3 amino acids: CASSEFAASTDTQYF. The CDR3 DNA is TGCGCCAGCAGTGAGTTTGCGGCTAGCACAGATACGCAGTATTTT.

The chain combines TRBV10-3 with TRBJ2-3; weak D call: TRBD1 (6 bases). This CDR3 spans 15 amino acids. Trimming removed 0 bases from V and 4 bases from J, with 11 bases in between. The germline V gene has CDR1 ENHRY and CDR2 SYGVKD. This CDR3 is CAISESDAGADTQYF. In nucleotides, the CDR3 is TGTGCCATCAGTGAGTCGGACGCAGGGGCAGATACGCAGTATTTT.

The chain combines TRBV18 with TRBJ2-3; tentatively, D is TRBD1 (5 bases). CDR3 length: 13 residues. CDR1 and CDR2 (germline): KGHSH, LQKENI. Deletions cut 9 bases from V and 3 bases from J, with 13 bases between. CDR3 DNA: TGTGCCAGTGCGCAGGGTTTTACAGATACGCAGTATTTT. As protein: CASAQGFTDTQYF.

This clone is a singleton in its sample. The chain is built from TRBV5-4 and TRBJ2-5; possibly TRBD1 for D (6 bases). Trimming removed 1 base from V and 4 bases from J, with 14 bases in between. CDR3 length: 15 residues. Germline CDR1 SGHNT, CDR2 YYREEE (reference sequence). In DNA form, the CDR3 reads TGTGCCAGCAGCTTGCGCCAGGGGAATGGAGAGACCCAGTACTTC. Its translation: CASSLRQGNGETQYF.

This clone was recorded a few times. The genes are TRBV11-2 and TRBJ1-2; D may be TRBD1 (5 bases). Germline V gives CDR1 SGHAT, CDR2 FQNNGV. V shed 2 bases and J shed 7 bases, with 20 bases lying between them. This CDR3 is 16 amino acids long. This CDR3 is CASSLLGAAAWGGYTF. DNA of the CDR3: TGTGCCAGCAGCTTACTAGGGGCAGCAGCTTGGGGTGGCTACACCTTC.